Listed below are T cell receptor beta chains from one sample, sequenced in a study of Graves' ophthalmopathy and Graves' hyperthyroidism. Via MiXCR, TCRdb re-called the multiplex PCR reads, giving one row per CDR3 protein. The table lists 1 million to 1.3 million distinct CDR3 sequences, roughly two fifths of them singletons. Input material: peripheral blood or thyroid tissue (not recorded which). These TCRs come from an adult man with Graves' hyperthyroidism. Each CDR3 is given with its conserved first and last residue. Fields, in order: V gene, J gene, clone size, D gene, CDR3 DNA, CDR3 protein. The D gene is left open where the match is weak. Clone size is not always given. Where it is, it says once, few, many or a class for expanded clones.

TRBV12-3/TRBV12-4	TRBJ1-1	-	TRBD1	TGTGCCAGCAGACAACAGGGGACTGACACTGAAGCTTTCTTT	CASRQQGTDTEAFF
TRBV7-6	TRBJ2-7	few	TRBD1	TGTGCCAGCAGGATAGGCCGCACGGGACAGGGCTACGAGCAGTACTTC	CASRIGRTGQGYEQYF
TRBV5-4	TRBJ2-5	many	TRBD2	TGTGCCAGCAGCCGACGGACTAGCGGCCAAGAGACCCAGTACTTC	CASSRRTSGQETQYF
TRBV19	TRBJ1-4	-	TRBD1	TGTGCCAGTAGTATGGGAAGGGGGCATGAAAAACTGTTTTTT	CASSMGRGHEKLFF
TRBV5-1	TRBJ2-7	once	TRBD2	TGCGCCAGCAGCCCCCGGCTAGCGGACCTACGTGTGCAGTACTTC	CASSPRLADLRVQYF
TRBV7-8	TRBJ1-2	-	-	TGTGCCAGCAGCAGAGGGGACTTCCCGGGTGGCTACACCTTC	CASSRGDFPGGYTF
TRBV6-2/TRBV6-3	TRBJ2-2	few	-	TGTGCCAGCAGTCGCCCTGGGGAGGCCGGGGAGCTGTTTTTT	CASSRPGEAGELFF
TRBV20-1	TRBJ1-2	many	-	TGCAGTGCTACCCAGAGTCCAACTAACTATGGCTACACCTTC	CSATQSPTNYGYTF
TRBV7-8	TRBJ1-6	-	-	TGTGCCAGCAGCCCCGGGACTAGCCGAAATTCACCCCTCCACTTT	CASSPGTSRNSPLHF
TRBV25-1	TRBJ1-6	-	-	TGTGCCAGCAGTCCCCGGGAGAGATCACCCCTCCACTTT	CASSPRERSPLHF
TRBV12-3/TRBV12-4	TRBJ1-5	few	-	TGTGCCAGCAGTTACGAGCCGGGGCCACAGCCCCAGCATTTT	CASSYEPGPQPQHF
TRBV29-1	TRBJ1-1	many	-	TGCAGCGTTGGATCCAGGATGAACACTGAAGCTTTCTTT	CSVGSRMNTEAFF
TRBV24-1	TRBJ1-1	-	TRBD1	TGTGCCACCAGCGGACAGGGCTACACTGAAGCTTTCTTT	CATSGQGYTEAFF
TRBV7-2	TRBJ1-3	few	-	TGTGCCAGCAGCTTAGCGGGGGGGCGGGTCTCTGGAAACACCATATATTTT	CASSLAGGRVSGNTIYF
TRBV14	TRBJ1-1	many	-	TGTGCCAGCAGCCAACCAGGGTTGGGCACTGAAGCTTTCTTT	CASSQPGLGTEAFF
TRBV6-5	TRBJ1-1	-	-	TGTGCCACCCACGGGGACCTCATTGAGGACACTGAAGCTTTCTTT	CATHGDLIEDTEAFF
TRBV5-1	TRBJ1-4	-	TRBD1	TGCGCCAGCAGCCGCTGGACAGGACCTAATGAAAAACTGTTTTTT	CASSRWTGPNEKLFF
TRBV25-1	TRBJ2-7	many	TRBD2	TGTGCCAGCAGTGAAACTGGGCGTAGCGGGAGTTACGAGCAGTACTTC	CASSETGRSGSYEQYF
TRBV4-3	TRBJ1-2	once	-	TGCGCCAGCAGCCCGGATCGATTGGGGTCCTACACCTTC	CASSPDRLGSYTF
TRBV12-3/TRBV12-4	TRBJ2-7	many	TRBD2	TGTGCCAGCAGGGGGGGACTAGCGACCTACGAGCAGTACTTC	CASRGGLATYEQYF
TRBV6-5	TRBJ2-5	-	TRBD1	TGTGCCAGCAGGACTCACAGGGGACGAGAGACCCAGTACTTC	CASRTHRGRETQYF
TRBV12-3/TRBV12-4	TRBJ1-2	once	TRBD1	TGTGCCAGCAGTTACTCGAGGTACAGGGGTAACACTTATGGCTACACCTTC	CASSYSRYRGNTYGYTF
TRBV7-9	TRBJ1-6	-	-	TGTGCCAGCAGCCCCGCTAGCTTCAATTCACCCCTCCACTTT	CASSPASFNSPLHF
TRBV19	TRBJ1-6	few	TRBD1	TGTGCCAGTAGTATCGACAGGGGGAGGAATTCACCCCTCCACTTT	CASSIDRGRNSPLHF
TRBV20-1	TRBJ1-3	-	-	TGCAGTGCTAGAGATCTACGGGACACTAGAAACACCATATATTTT	CSARDLRDTRNTIYF
TRBV20-1	TRBJ2-5	many	TRBD2	TGCAGTGCCAGCCCCGGGACTAGTCAAGAGACCCAGTACTTC	CSASPGTSQETQYF